The source of this T cell receptor (beta chain) is a study of CD8 T cells in Susac syndrome. Reverse transcription of roughly 0.5 to 1 ug RNA used random hexamers. Coverage of TCR beta CDR3 amplification by immunoSEQ multiplex PCR extended to 54 Vbeta and 13 Jbeta. From the immunoSEQ multiplex PCR reads, TCRdb called clonotypes with MiXCR, one entry per CDR3 protein. This sample yields roughly 160,000 distinct CDR3 sequences, of which approximately 96% are seen a single time; around 0.15% belongs to the top ten. The authors sequenced TCR beta from blood CD8+ and CD4+ T cells. Negative isolation was used for CD8+ and CD4+ T cells, and FACS enrichment was applied to TEMRA cells. This clonotype was counted only a few times. The junction and the germline gene differ at one end; a read error may be behind it. The TCR sequence derives from a human donor in good health. The sequenced material came from CD4+ T cells from PBMCs.

This CDR3 reads CASSLDSPNYGYTF. The CDR3 DNA reads TGCGCCAGCAGCTTGGACAGCCCTAACTATGGCTACACCTTC. V gene TRBV7-2 combines with J gene TRBJ1-2; weak D call: TRBD1 (6 bases). From germline, CDR1 is SGHTA and CDR2 FQGNSA. The CDR3 has 14 amino acids. The full variable domain, completed using reference TRBV7-2 and TRBJ1-2, is GAGVSQSPSNKVTEKGKDVELRCDPISGHTALYWYRQSLGQGLEFLIYFQGNSAPDKSGLPSDRFSAERTGGSVSTLTIQRTQQEDSAVYLCASSLDSPNYGYTFGSGTRLTVV.